This section outlines one T cell receptor (beta chain) sequence together with its context. The antigen is undetermined. This CDR3 has 15 amino acids. Trimming at V came to 5 bases and at J to 3 bases, leaving 4 bases not matched to a gene. In germline, CDR1 is SGHTA, CDR2 FQGNSA. TCRdb recomputed calls from the RACE reads with MiXCR, one row per CDR3 protein. In the table there are 270,000 or so distinct CDR3 sequences, roughly 7.7% of which are singletons. These data come from a study of human T cells and chemical hapten exposure. The wider study: Chiefly women, the patients showed alopecia areata, totalis or universalis. Overall study results and limits: Compared to controls, expanded TCRs made significantly more large clusters of similar CDR3s.

Time point indicated: pre-sensitization, week 0. Treatment of the sample: therapeutic diphenylcyclopropenone sensitization with weekly scalp DPC. The chain combines TRBV7-2 with TRBJ1-5; 10 positions agree with TRBD1. The sequenced sample was whole blood, obtained in connection with sensitization to the hapten diphenylcyclopropenone (DPC). The source is a man between 18 and 35 years old with alopecia areata. Some clones in this sample may be carry-over from other donors' samples. The CDR3 is CASSPDRGLNQPQHF. Written as DNA, the CDR3 is TGTGCCAGCAGCCCCGACAGGGGGCTCAATCAGCCCCAGCATTTT.